This T cell receptor beta chain came from a study of blood T cells in healthy people across ages. Whole-study findings and limits: TCR beta diversity per million T cells fell roughly linearly with age. The unsorted PBMCs prevented any conclusive comparison of naive versus antigen-experienced cells. Estimates based on one million T cells were treated as lower bounds.

CDR3 length: 14 amino acids. The germline gives CDR1 SGHRS, CDR2 YFSETQ. V dropped 3 bases and J dropped 3; count of bases not matched to a gene: 4. Note on this clonotype: Antigen specificity is unknown.

A second roughly 7 to 11 cycle PCR used barcoded and J-beta primers. A minimum of 2.5 million CDR3-containing paired-end reads was obtained for each sample. In TCRdb, the 5' RACE reads were re-called with MiXCR into one record per CDR3 protein. Of hundreds of thousands of distinct CDR3 sequences in the sample, roughly 21% were seen once. This TCR was sampled from a man between 65 and 85 years old in good health. The chain links TRBV5-1 to TRBJ2-5, with 8 bases identical to TRBD1. The source material was blood. CDR3 amino acids: CASSSQGAEETQYF. The CDR3, as DNA: TGCGCCAGCAGCTCCCAGGGGGCTGAAGAGACCCAGTACTTC. The whole variable domain, filled in from reference TRBV5-1 and TRBJ2-5, reads KAGVTQTPRYLIKTRGQQVTLSCSPISGHRSVSWYQQTPGQGLQFLFEYFSETQRNKGNFPGRFSGRQFSNSRSEMNVSTLELGDSALYLCASSSQGAEETQYFGPGTRLLVL.